A single sample gave rise to the 12 T cell receptor beta chains below, sequenced in a study of cytomegalovirus exposure and HLA in healthy donors. The PCR made use of 60 Vbeta and 13 Jbeta primers. Measured with immunoSEQ multiplex PCR; TCRdb has only the in-frame clones, and not every one. Of around 200,000 clones listed, 83% are singletons. Sequences were obtained from PBMCs. Source of these receptors: a girl between 5 and 17 years old in good health and CMV-seronegative.

This chain uses TRBV30 with TRBJ2-6, with a tentative D call TRBD1 (5 bases). V dropped 2 bases and J dropped 1 base, with 9 bases sitting between them. CDR3 size: 15 residues. Germline CDR1 and CDR2: GTSNPN and SVGIG (reference sequence). For the CDR3, the DNA is TGTGCCTGGAGTTCTCAGGGTTCTGGGGCCAACGTCCTGACTTTC. This codes for CAWSSQGSGANVLTF.

Written as DNA, the CDR3 is TGCGCCAGCAGCCAAGATTCCAACACACAGTATGGCTACACCTTC. It is translated as CASSQDSNTQYGYTF. The chain recombines TRBV4-1 with TRBJ1-2; D gene unclear. The CDR3 totals 15 residues. Germline CDR1 reads MGHRA; CDR2 reads YSYEKL. V lost 0 bases and J lost 5, with 13 bases in between.

The CDR3 DNA reads as TGTGCCAGCAGCGGGGGTTGGGGCTATGGCTACACCTTC. Protein sequence: CASSGGWGYGYTF. The chain has TRBV27 and TRBJ1-2; D may be TRBD1 (5 bases). V dropped 6 bases and J dropped 4 bases, with 12 bases sitting between them. Germline V lookup: CDR1 MNHEY, CDR2 SMNVEV (reference sequence). The CDR3 sequence is 13 residues long.

The V and J genes are TRBV11-2 and TRBJ2-1, with TRBD1 matching 11 bases. V was pared by 5 bases and J by 10 bases, with 7 bases of the junction left unmatched. Per germline, CDR1 SGHAT and CDR2 FQNNGV. The CDR3 contains 14 residues. CDR3 region: CASSLGQGAVEQFF. Here the CDR3 DNA reads TGTGCCAGCAGCCTCGGACAGGGGGCTGTCGAGCAGTTCTTC. The variable domain in full, completed from reference TRBV11-2 and TRBJ2-1, reads EAGVAQSPRYKIIEKRQSVAFWCNPISGHATLYWYQQILGQGPKLLIQFQNNGVVDDSQLPKDRFSAERLKGVDSTLKIQPAKLEDSAVYLCASSLGQGAVEQFFGPGTRLTVL.

This chain links TRBV5-5 with TRBJ2-7, with D uncertain. The V gene lost 3 bases and the J gene lost 0 bases, with 4 bases spanning the gap. Germline V CDR1 and CDR2: SGHKS, YYEKEE (reference sequence). This CDR3 is 12 amino acids long. This CDR3 reads CASSSNSYEQYF. CDR3 nucleotide sequence: TGTGCCAGCAGCTCCAACTCCTACGAGCAGTACTTC.

The rearrangement uses TRBV7-2 and TRBJ1-2, with 7 bases identical to TRBD1. V was pared by 2 bases and J by 4 bases, with 10 bases of the junction left unmatched. CDR3 length equals 16 residues. The germline V gene encodes CDR1 SGHTA and CDR2 FQGNSA. CDR3 loop: CASSLRGGPATYGYTF. As DNA, the CDR3 is TGTGCCAGCAGCTTAAGAGGGGGCCCTGCTACCTATGGCTACACCTTC.

This chain joins TRBV5-4 and TRBJ1-4; 7 nucleotides match TRBD1. The CDR3 covers 15 residues. J was trimmed by 6 bases and V by 3 bases; bases with no gene match: 8. The germline gives CDR1 SGHNT, CDR2 YYREEE (reference sequence). CDR3 region: CASSSSTGKDEKLFF. The CDR3 bases are TGTGCCAGCAGCTCCTCGACAGGGAAGGATGAAAAACTGTTTTTT.

This clone turned up a few times. The genes are TRBV10-3 and TRBJ1-4, with TRBD1 matching 9 bases. V shed 9 bases and J 5 bases; nucleotides not matched to a gene: 1. This CDR3 is 12 amino acids long. Germline values: CDR1 ENHRY, CDR2 SYGVKD. The CDR3 DNA is TGTGCCATAGGGACAGGGAATGAAAAACTGTTTTTT. It codes for CAIGTGNEKLFF.

The chain carries TRBV27 and TRBJ1-2; maybe TRBD1 (6 bases). CDR3 length: 18 residues. Germline-derived CDR1 and CDR2 are MNHEY and SMNVEV (reference sequence). Trimming stripped 6 bases from V and 2 bases from J, with 25 bases between. CDR3 sequence (DNA): TGTGCCAGCAGCCCCGCAGGTGCCGCAGGGGCTCGGAACTATGGCTACACCTTC. Translating it yields CASSPAGAAGARNYGYTF.

The V call is TRBV19, the J call TRBJ1-5, with D perhaps TRBD1 (6 bases). The CDR3 runs to 15 residues. V shed 6 bases and J shed 0 bases, with 12 bases lying between them. Germline CDR1 LNHDA, CDR2 SQIVND (reference sequence). The CDR3 DNA is TGTGCCAGTAGCGACAGGCCCCGTAGCAATCAGCCCCAGCATTTT. Amino acid sequence: CASSDRPRSNQPQHF. The whole variable domain, remainder taken from reference TRBV19 and TRBJ1-5, is DGGITQSPKYLFRKEGQNVTLSCEQNLNHDAMYWYRQDPGQGLRLIYYSQIVNDFQKGDIAEGYSVSREKKESFPLTVTSAQKNPTAFYLCASSDRPRSNQPQHFGDGTRLSIL.

In this sample, this clone turned up a few times. In DNA, the CDR3 is TGTGCCAGCAGACCGTGGGACAGGTCCTCCCATCAGCCCCAGCATTTT. Translated, it gives CASRPWDRSSHQPQHF. The V and J genes are TRBV27 and TRBJ1-5; 8 bases are shared with TRBD1. Unmatched junction bases numbered 12, after V lost 6 bases and J lost 5 bases. CDR1 and CDR2 from the germline V gene are MNHEY and SMNVEV (reference sequence). The length of the CDR3 is 16 residues.

This clone was seen only a few times. The chain employs TRBV6-4 and TRBJ1-2; 8 bases map to TRBD1. The trim removed 0 bases at V and 2 bases at J, leaving 5 bases unmatched. This CDR3 spans 16 amino acids. Per germline, CDR1 MRHNA and CDR2 SNTAGT. CDR3 nucleotides: TGTGCCAGCAGTGACTCGGGGACAGGTTTGAACTATGGCTACACCTTC. It is translated as CASSDSGTGLNYGYTF.